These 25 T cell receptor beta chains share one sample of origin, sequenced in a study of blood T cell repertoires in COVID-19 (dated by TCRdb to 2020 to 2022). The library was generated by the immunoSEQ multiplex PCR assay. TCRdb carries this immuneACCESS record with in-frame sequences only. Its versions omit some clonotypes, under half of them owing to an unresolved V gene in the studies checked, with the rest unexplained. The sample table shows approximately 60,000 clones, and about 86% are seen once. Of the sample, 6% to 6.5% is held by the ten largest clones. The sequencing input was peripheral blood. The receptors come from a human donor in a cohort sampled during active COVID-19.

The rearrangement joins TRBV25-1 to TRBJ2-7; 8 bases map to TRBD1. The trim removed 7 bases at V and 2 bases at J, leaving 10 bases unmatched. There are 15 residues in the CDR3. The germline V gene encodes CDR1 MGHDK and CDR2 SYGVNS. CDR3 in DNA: TGTGCCAGCACACAGAAACTGGGACAGGCCTACGAGCAGTACTTC. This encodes CASTQKLGQAYEQYF.

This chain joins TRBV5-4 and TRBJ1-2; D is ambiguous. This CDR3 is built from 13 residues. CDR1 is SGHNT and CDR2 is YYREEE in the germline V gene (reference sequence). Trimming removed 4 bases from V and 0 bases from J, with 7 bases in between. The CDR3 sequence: CASSLTANYGYTF. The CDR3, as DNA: TGTGCCAGCAGCCTTACAGCTAACTATGGCTACACCTTC.

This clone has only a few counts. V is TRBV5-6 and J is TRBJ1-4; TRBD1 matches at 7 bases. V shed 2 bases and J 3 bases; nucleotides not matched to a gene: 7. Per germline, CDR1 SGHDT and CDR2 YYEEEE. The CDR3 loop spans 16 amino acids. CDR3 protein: CASSLGGGMANEKLFF. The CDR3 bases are TGTGCCAGCAGCTTAGGAGGGGGCATGGCTAATGAAAAACTGTTTTTT.

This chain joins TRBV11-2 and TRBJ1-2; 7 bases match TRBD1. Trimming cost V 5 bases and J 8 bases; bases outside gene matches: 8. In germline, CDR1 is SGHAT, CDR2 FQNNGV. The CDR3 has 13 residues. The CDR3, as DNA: TGTGCCAGCAGCCCTGGACAGGCCCTAGGCTACACCTTC. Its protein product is CASSPGQALGYTF.

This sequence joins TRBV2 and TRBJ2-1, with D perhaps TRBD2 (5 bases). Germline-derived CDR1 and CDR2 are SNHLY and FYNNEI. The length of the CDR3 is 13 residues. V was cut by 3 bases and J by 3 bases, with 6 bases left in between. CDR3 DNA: TGTGCCAGCAGTGAGACTAACTACAATGAGCAGTTCTTC. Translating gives CASSETNYNEQFF.

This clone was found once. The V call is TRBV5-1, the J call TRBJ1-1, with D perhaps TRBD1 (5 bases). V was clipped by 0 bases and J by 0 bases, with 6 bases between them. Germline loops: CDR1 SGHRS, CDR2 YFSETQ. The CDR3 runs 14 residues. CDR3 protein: CASSLDRMNTEAFF. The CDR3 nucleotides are TGCGCCAGCAGCTTGGACAGGATGAACACTGAAGCTTTCTTT.

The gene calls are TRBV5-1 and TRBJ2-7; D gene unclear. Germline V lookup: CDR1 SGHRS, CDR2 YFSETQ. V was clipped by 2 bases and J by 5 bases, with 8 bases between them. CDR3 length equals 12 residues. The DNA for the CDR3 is TGCGCCAGCAGCTTTGGGCGCGACGAGCAGTACTTC. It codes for CASSFGRDEQYF.

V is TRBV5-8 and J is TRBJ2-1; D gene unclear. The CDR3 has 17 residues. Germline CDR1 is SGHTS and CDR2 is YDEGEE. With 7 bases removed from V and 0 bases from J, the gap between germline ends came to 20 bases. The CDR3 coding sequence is TGTGCCAGCCCCTTTGTGTGGTGGCAGGCCTCCTACAATGAGCAGTTCTTC. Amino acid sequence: CASPFVWWQASYNEQFF.

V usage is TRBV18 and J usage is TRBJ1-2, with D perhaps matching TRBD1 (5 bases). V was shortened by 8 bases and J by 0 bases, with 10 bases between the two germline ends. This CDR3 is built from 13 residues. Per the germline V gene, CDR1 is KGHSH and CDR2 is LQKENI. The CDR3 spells CASNLQANYGYTF. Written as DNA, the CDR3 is TGTGCCAGCAACCTACAGGCTAACTATGGCTACACCTTC.

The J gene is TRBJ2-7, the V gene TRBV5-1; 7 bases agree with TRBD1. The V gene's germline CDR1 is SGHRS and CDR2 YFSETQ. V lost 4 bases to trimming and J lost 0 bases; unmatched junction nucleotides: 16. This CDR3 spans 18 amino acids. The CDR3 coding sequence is TGCGCCAGCAGCCAGCAGGCACTACCGGGACAGAGCTCCTACGAGCAGTACTTC. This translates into CASSQQALPGQSSYEQYF. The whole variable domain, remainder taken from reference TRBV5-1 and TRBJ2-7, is KAGVTQTPRYLIKTRGQQVTLSCSPISGHRSVSWYQQTPGQGLQFLFEYFSETQRNKGNFPGRFSGRQFSNSRSEMNVSTLELGDSALYLCASSQQALPGQSSYEQYFGPGTRLTVT.

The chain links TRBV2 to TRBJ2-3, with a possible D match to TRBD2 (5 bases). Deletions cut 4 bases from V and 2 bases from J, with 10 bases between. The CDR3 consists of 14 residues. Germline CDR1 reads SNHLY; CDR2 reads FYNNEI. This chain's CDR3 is CASSVQRYTDTQYF. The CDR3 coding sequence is TGTGCCAGCAGTGTTCAGCGGTACACAGATACGCAGTATTTT.

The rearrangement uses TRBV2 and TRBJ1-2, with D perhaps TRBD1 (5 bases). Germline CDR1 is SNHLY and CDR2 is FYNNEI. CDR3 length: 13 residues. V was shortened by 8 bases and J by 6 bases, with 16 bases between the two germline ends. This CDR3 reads CASGAERQHGYTF. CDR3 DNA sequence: TGTGCCAGCGGAGCCGAGAGACAGCATGGCTACACCTTC.

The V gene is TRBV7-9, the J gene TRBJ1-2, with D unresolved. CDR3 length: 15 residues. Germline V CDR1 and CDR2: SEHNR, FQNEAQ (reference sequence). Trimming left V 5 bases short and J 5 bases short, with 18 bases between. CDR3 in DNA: TGTGCCAGCAGCCCCCCGACGGCGAAACTATATGGCTACACCTTC. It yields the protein CASSPPTAKLYGYTF.

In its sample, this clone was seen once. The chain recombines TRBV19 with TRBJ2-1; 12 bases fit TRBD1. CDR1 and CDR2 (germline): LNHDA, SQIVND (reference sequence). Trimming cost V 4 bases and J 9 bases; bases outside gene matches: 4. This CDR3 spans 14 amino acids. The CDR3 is CASSSWDRGPEQFF. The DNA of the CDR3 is TGTGCCAGTAGTAGCTGGGACAGGGGGCCTGAGCAGTTCTTC.

Here the CDR3 reads CAIRIQGGGQETQYF. CDR3 nucleotide sequence: TGTGCCATCAGGATACAGGGGGGTGGCCAAGAGACCCAGTACTTC. The chain uses TRBV10-3 and TRBJ2-5; 8 bases map to TRBD1. The CDR3 is 15 amino acids. Trimming took 6 bases from V and 1 from J; bases not matched to a gene: 7. Germline V lookup: CDR1 ENHRY, CDR2 SYGVKD.

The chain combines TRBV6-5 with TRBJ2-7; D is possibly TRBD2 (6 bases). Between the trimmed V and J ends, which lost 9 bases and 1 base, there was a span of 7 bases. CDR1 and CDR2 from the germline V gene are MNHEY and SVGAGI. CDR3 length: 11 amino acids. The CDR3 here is CARGTSYEQYF. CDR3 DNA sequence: TGTGCCAGGGGGACTTCCTACGAGCAGTACTTC.

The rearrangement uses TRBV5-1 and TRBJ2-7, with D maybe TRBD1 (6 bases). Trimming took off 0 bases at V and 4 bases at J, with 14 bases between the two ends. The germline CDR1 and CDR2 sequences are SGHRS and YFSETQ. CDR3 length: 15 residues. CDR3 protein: CASSLEPGQVYEQYF. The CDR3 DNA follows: TGCGCCAGCAGCTTGGAGCCGGGACAAGTATACGAGCAGTACTTC.

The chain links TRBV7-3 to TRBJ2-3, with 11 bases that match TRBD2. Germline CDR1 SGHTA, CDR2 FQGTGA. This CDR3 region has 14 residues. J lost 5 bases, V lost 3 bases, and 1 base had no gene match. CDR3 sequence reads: CASSFGLAGDTQYF. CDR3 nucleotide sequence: TGTGCCAGCAGCTTCGGACTAGCGGGAGATACGCAGTATTTT.

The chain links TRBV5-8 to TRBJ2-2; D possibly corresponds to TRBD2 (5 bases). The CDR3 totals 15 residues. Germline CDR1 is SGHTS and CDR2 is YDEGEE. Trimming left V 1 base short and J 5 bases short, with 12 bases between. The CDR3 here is CASSLRGLRTGELFF. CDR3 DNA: TGTGCCAGCAGCTTGCGAGGGTTGCGGACCGGGGAGCTGTTTTTT.

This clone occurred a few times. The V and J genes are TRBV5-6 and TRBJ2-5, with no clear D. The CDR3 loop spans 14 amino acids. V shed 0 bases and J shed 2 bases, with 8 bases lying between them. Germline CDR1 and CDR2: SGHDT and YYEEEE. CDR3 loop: CASSLGPVQETQYF. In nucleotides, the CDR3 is TGTGCCAGCAGCTTGGGCCCGGTACAAGAGACCCAGTACTTC.

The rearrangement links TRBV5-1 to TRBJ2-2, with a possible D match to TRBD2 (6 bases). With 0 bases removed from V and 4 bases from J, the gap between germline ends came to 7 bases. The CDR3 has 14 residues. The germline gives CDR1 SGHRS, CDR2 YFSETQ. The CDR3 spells CASSLDGGTGELFF. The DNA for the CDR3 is TGCGCCAGCAGCTTGGACGGGGGCACCGGGGAGCTGTTTTTT. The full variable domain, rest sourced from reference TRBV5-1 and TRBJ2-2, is KAGVTQTPRYLIKTRGQQVTLSCSPISGHRSVSWYQQTPGQGLQFLFEYFSETQRNKGNFPGRFSGRQFSNSRSEMNVSTLELGDSALYLCASSLDGGTGELFFGEGSRLTVL.

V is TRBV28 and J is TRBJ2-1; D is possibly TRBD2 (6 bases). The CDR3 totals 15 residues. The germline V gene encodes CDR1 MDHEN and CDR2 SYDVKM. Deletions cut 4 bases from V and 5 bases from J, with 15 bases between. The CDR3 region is CASSSPAGRNNEQFF. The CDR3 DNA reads TGTGCCAGCAGTTCACCCGCGGGGCGGAACAATGAGCAGTTCTTC.

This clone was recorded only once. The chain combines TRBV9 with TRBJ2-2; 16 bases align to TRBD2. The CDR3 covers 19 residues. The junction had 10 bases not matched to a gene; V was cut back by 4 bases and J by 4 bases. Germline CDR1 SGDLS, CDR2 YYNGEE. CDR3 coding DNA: TGTGCCAGCAGCCCCAGGGGACTAGCGGGGGGGCGTAGCACCGGGGAGCTGTTTTTT. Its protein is CASSPRGLAGGRSTGELFF.

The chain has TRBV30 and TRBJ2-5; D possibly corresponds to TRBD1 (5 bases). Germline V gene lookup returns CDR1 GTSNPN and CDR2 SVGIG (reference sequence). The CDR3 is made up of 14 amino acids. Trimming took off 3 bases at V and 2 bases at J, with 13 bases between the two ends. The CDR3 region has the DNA TGTGCCTGGAGACTTACAGGAACGCAAGAGACCCAGTACTTC. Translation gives CAWRLTGTQETQYF.

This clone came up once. CDR3 region: CASSPHGTAQETQYF. The CDR3 nucleotides are TGTGCCAGCAGCCCCCACGGGACAGCCCAAGAGACCCAGTACTTC. V gene TRBV9 combines with J gene TRBJ2-5, with 7 nucleotides matching TRBD1. CDR1 and CDR2 (germline): SGDLS, YYNGEE. This CDR3 is built from 15 residues. Trimming took 4 bases from V and 1 from J; bases not matched to a gene: 7.